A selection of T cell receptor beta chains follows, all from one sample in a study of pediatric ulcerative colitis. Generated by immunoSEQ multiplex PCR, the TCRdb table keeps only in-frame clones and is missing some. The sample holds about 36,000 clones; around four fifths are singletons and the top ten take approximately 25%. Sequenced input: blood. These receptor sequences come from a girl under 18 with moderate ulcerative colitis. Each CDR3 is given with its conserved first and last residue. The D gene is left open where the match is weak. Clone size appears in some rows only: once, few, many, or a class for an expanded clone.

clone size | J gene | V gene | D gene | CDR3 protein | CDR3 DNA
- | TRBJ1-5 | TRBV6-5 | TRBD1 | CASRARQGNQPQHF | TGTGCCAGCAGAGCTAGACAGGGTAATCAGCCCCAGCATTTT
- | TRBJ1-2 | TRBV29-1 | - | CSVGGYRNYGYTF | TGCAGCGTCGGAGGGTATAGAAACTATGGCTACACCTTC
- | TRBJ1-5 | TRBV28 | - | CASSFGRRGKAQPQHF | TGTGCCAGCAGTTTTGGGCGGAGGGGCAAGGCTCAGCCCCAGCATTTT
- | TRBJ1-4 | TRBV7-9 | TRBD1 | CASSSGQGTNEKLFF | TGTGCCAGCAGCTCCGGACAGGGGACTAATGAAAAACTGTTTTTT
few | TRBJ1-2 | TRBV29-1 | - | CSVGGYTF | TGCAGCGTAGGGGGCTACACCTTC
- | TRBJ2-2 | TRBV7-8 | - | CASSPQGNTGELFF | TGTGCCAGCAGCCCCCAGGGGAACACCGGGGAGCTGTTTTTT
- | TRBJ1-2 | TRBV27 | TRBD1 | CASRPTRTGGWSGYTF | TGTGCCAGCAGGCCGACCCGGACAGGGGGCTGGTCTGGCTACACCTTC
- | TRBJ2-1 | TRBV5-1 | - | CASSSAAIRGNNEQFF | TGCGCCAGCAGCTCTGCGGCGATCCGGGGGAACAATGAGCAGTTCTTC
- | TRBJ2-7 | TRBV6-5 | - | CASRTGSYEQYF | TGTGCCAGCAGGACAGGTTCCTACGAGCAGTACTTC
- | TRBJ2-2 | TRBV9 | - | CASSVGVTGELFF | TGTGCCAGCAGCGTAGGGGTGACCGGGGAGCTGTTTTTT
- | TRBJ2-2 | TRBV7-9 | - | CASSLPRYTGELFF | TGTGCCAGCAGCTTACCCAGATACACCGGGGAGCTGTTTTTT
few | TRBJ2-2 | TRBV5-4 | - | CASSLEAISSTGELFF | TGTGCCAGCAGCTTGGAGGCGATTTCGAGCACCGGGGAGCTGTTTTTT
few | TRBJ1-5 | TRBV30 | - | CAWTRAEGEPQHF | TGTGCCTGGACCCGTGCGGAAGGGGAGCCCCAGCATTTT
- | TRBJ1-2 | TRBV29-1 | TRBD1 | CSVVGQGAGGYTF | TGCAGCGTTGTTGGCCAGGGGGCTGGGGGCTACACCTTC
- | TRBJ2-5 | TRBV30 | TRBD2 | CAWSPGGETQYF | TGTGCCTGGAGTCCGGGGGGGGAGACCCAGTACTTC
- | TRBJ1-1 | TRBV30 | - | CAWSEGDTEAFF | TGTGCCTGGAGTGAAGGGGACACTGAAGCTTTCTTT
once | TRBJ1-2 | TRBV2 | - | CASRPPSRASYGYTF | TGTGCCAGCAGACCACCGAGTAGGGCCTCCTATGGCTACACCTTC
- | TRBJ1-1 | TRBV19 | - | CASSTGATEAFF | TGTGCCAGTAGTACGGGGGCCACTGAAGCTTTCTTT
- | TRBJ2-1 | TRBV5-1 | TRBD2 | CASSLSLRGNEQFF | TGCGCCAGCAGCTTGTCATTGCGGGGGAATGAGCAGTTCTTC
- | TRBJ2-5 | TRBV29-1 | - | CSVESGGETQYF | TGCAGCGTCGAGAGTGGGGGGGAGACCCAGTACTTC
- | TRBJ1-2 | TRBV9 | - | CASSVALMIRRDLLTF | TGTGCCAGCAGCGTAGCTTTAATGATCCGGAGGGACCTTTTAACCTTC
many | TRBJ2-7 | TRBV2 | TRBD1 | CASSDRGTGSYEQYF | TGTGCCAGCAGTGATCGGGGGACAGGGTCCTACGAGCAGTACTTC
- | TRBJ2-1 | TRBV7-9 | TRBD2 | CASNGLAGSGYGNEQFF | TGTGCCAGCAACGGACTAGCGGGATCTGGGTATGGCAATGAGCAGTTCTTC